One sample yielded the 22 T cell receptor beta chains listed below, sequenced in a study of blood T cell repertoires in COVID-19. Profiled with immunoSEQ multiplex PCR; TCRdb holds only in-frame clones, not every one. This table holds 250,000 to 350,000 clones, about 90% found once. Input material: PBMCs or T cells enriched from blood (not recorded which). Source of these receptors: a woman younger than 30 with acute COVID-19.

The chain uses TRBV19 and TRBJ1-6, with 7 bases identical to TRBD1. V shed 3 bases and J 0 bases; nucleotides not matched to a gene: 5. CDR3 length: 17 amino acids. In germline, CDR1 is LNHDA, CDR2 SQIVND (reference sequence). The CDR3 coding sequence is TGTGCCAGTAGTATGACAGGGTCGAGCTCCTATAATTCACCCCTCCACTTT. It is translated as CASSMTGSSSYNSPLHF.

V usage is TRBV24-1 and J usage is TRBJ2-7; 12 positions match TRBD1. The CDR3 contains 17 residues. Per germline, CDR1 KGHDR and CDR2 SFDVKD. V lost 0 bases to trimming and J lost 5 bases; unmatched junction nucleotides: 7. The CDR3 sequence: CATSDLPSGTGGDEQYF. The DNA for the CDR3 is TGTGCCACCAGTGATTTGCCATCCGGGACAGGGGGCGACGAGCAGTACTTC.

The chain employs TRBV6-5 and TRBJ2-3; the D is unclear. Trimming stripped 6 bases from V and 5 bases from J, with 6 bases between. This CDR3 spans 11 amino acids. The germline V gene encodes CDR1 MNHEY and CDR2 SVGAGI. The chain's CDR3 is CASSLLDTQYF. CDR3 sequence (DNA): TGTGCCAGCAGCCTCTTAGATACGCAGTATTTT.

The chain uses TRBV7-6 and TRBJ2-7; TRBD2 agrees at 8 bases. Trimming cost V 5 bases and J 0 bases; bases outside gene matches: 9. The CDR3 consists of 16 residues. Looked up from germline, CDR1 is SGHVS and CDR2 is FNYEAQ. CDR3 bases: TGTGCCAGCAGCGCCGCGGGGGGCGACTCCTCCTACGAGCAGTACTTC. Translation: CASSAAGGDSSYEQYF.

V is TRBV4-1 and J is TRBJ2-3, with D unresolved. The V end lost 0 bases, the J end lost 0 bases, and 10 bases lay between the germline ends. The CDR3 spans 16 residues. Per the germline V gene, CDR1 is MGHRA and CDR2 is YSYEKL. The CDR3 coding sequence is TGCGCCAGCAGCCAAGAGTCGACACCTAGCACAGATACGCAGTATTTT. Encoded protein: CASSQESTPSTDTQYF.

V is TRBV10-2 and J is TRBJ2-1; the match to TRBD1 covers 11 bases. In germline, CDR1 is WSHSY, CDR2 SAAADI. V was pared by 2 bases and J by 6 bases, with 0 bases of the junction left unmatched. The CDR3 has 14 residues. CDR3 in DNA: TGCGCCAGCAGTGAGGGGACAGGGGGCAATGAGCAGTTCTTC. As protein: CASSEGTGGNEQFF.

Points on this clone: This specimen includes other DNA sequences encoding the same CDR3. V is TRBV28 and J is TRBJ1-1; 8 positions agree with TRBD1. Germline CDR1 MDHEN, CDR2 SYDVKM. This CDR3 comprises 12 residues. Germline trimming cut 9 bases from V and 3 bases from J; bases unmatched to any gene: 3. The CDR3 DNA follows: TGTGCCAGTGGACAGGGTTACACTGAAGCTTTCTTT. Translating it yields CASGQGYTEAFF.

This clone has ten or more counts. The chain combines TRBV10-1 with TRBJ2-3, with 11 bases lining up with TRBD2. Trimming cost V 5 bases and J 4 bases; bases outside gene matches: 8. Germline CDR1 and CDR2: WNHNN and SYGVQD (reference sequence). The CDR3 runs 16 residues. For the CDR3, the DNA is TGCGCCAGCAGTTTGGGATCTAGCGGGAGGTCAGATACGCAGTATTTT. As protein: CASSLGSSGRSDTQYF.

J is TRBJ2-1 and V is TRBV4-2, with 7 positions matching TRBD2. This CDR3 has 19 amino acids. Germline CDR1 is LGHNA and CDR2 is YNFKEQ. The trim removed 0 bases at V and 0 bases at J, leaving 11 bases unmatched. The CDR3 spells CASSQEPSSGARSYNEQFF. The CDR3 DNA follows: TGTGCCAGCAGCCAAGAACCGTCAAGCGGGGCCCGCTCCTACAATGAGCAGTTCTTC.

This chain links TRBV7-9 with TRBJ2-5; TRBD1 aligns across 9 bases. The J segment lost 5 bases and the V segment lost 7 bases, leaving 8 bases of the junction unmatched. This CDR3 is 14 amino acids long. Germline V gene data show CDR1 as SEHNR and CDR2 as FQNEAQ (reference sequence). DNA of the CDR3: TGTGCCAGCAACACAAACAGGGGGCGGGAGACCCAGTACTTC. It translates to CASNTNRGRETQYF.

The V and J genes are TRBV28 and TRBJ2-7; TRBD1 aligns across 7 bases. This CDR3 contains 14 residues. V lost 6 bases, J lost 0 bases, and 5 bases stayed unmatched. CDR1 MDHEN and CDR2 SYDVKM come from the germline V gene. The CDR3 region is CASSPGTDSYEQYF. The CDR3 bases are TGTGCCAGCAGCCCCGGGACAGACTCCTACGAGCAGTACTTC.

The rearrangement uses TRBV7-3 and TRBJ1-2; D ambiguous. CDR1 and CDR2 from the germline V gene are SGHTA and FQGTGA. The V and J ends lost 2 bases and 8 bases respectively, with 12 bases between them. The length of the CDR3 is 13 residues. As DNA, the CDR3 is TGTGCCAGCAGCTTAGCTCCGGGAGGCGGCTACACCTTC. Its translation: CASSLAPGGGYTF.

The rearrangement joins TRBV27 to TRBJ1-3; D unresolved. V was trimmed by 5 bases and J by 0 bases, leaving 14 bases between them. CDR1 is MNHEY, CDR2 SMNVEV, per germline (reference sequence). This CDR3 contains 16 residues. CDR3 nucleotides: TGTGCCAGCAGTCGTCGCGGTGGTGTCTCTGGAAACACCATATATTTT. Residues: CASSRRGGVSGNTIYF.

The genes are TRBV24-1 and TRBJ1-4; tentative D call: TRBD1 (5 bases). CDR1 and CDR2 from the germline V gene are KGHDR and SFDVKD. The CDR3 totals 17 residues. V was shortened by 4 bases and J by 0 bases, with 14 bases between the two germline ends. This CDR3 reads CATSDPKTEATNEKLFF. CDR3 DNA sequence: TGTGCCACCAGTGACCCCAAGACAGAAGCAACTAATGAAAAACTGTTTTTT.

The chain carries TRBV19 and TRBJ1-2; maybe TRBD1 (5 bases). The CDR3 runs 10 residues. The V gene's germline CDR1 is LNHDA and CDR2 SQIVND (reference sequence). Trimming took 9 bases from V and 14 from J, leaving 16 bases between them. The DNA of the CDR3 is TGTGCCAGCAGTGCCGGGACTTATACCTTC. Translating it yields CASSAGTYTF.

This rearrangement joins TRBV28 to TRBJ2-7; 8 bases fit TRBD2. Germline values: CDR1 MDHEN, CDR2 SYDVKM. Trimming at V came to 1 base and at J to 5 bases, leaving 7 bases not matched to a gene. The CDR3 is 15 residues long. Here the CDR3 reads CASSLLSGRVDEQYF. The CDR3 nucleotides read TGTGCCAGCAGTTTATTAAGCGGGAGAGTGGACGAGCAGTACTTC.

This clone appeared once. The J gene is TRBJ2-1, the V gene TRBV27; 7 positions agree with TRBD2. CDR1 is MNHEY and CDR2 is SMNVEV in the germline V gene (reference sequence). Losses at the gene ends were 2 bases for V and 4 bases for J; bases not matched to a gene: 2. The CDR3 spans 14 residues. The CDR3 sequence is CASSLAGVYNEQFF. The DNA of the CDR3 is TGTGCCAGCAGTTTAGCGGGGGTTTACAATGAGCAGTTCTTC.

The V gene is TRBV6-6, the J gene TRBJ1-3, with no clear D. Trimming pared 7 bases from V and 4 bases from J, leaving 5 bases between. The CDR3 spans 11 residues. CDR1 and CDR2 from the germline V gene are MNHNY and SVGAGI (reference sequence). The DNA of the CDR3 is TGTGCCAGCACTAGGGGAAACACCATATATTTT. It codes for CASTRGNTIYF.

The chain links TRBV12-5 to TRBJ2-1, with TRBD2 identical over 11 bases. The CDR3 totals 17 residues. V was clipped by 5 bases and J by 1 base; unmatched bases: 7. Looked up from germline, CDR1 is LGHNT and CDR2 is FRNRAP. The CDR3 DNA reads TGTGCTAGTGGTCCCGGGACTAGCGGATTTTCCTACAATGAGCAGTTCTTC. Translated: CASGPGTSGFSYNEQFF.

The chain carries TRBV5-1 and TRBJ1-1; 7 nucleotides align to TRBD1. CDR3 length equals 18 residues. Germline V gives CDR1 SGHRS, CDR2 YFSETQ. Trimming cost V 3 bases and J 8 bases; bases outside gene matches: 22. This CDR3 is CASSSSKNPGQSYEEAFF. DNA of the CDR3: TGCGCCAGCAGCTCAAGTAAGAACCCGGGACAGTCGTACGAAGAAGCTTTCTTT. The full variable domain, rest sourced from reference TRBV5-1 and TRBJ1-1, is KAGVTQTPRYLIKTRGQQVTLSCSPISGHRSVSWYQQTPGQGLQFLFEYFSETQRNKGNFPGRFSGRQFSNSRSEMNVSTLELGDSALYLCASSSSKNPGQSYEEAFFGQGTRLTVV.

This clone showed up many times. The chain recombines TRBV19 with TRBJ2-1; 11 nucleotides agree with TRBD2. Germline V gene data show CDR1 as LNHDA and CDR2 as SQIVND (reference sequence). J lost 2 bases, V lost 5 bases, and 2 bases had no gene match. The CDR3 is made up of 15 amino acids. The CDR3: CASSGTSGTYNEQFF. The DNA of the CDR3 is TGTGCCAGTAGTGGGACTAGCGGAACCTACAATGAGCAGTTCTTC. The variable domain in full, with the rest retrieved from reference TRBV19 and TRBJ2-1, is DGGITQSPKYLFRKEGQNVTLSCEQNLNHDAMYWYRQDPGQGLRLIYYSQIVNDFQKGDIAEGYSVSREKKESFPLTVTSAQKNPTAFYLCASSGTSGTYNEQFFGPGTRLTVL.

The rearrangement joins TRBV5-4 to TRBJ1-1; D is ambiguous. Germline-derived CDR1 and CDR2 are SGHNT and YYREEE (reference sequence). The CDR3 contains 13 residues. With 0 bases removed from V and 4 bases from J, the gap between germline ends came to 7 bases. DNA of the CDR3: TGTGCCAGCAGCTTGGGCGGGAGCACTGAAGCTTTCTTT. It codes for CASSLGGSTEAFF.